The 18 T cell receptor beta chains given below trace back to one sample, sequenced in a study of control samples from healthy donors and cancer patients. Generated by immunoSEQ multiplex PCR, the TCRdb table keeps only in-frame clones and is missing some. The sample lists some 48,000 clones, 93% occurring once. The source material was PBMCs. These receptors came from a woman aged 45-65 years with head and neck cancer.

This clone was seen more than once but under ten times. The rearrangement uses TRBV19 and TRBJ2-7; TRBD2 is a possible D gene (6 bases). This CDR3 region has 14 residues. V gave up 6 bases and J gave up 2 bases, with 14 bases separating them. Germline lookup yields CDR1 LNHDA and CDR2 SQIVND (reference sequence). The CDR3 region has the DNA TGTGCCAGTAGCCCGGGACTGAATACCTACGAGCAGTACTTC. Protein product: CASSPGLNTYEQYF.

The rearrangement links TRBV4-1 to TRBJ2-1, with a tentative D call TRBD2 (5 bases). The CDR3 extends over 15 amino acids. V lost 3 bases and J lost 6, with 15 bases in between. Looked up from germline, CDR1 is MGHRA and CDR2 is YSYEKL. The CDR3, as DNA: TGCGCCAGCAGCCAGGATGGACTCTATGGCAATGAGCAGTTCTTC. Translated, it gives CASSQDGLYGNEQFF.

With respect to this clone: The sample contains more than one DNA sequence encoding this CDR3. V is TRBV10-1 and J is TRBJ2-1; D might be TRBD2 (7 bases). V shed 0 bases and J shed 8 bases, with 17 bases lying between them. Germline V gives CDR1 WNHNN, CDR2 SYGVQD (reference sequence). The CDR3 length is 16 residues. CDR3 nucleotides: TGCGCCAGCAGTGAGTCGAGGGGGGGGCGCATGGATGAGCAGTTCTTC. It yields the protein CASSESRGGRMDEQFF.

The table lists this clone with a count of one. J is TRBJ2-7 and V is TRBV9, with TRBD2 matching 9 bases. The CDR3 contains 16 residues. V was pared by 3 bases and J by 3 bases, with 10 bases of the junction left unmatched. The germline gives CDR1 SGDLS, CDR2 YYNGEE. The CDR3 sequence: CASSATRGGGRYEQYF. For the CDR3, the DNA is TGTGCCAGCAGCGCGACGCGGGGGGGCGGCCGCTACGAGCAGTACTTC.

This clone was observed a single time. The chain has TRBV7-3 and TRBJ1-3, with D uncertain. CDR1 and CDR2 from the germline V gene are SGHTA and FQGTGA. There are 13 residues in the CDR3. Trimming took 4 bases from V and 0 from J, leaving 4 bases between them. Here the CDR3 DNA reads TGTGCCAGCAGCTCCGGCTCTGGAAACACCATATATTTT. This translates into CASSSGSGNTIYF.

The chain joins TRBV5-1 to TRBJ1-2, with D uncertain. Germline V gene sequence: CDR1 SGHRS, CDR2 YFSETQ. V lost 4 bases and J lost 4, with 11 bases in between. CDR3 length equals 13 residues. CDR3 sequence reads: CASSPTVPYGYTF. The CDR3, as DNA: TGCGCCAGCAGCCCAACAGTACCCTATGGCTACACCTTC. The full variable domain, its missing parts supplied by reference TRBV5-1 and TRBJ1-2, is KAGVTQTPRYLIKTRGQQVTLSCSPISGHRSVSWYQQTPGQGLQFLFEYFSETQRNKGNFPGRFSGRQFSNSRSEMNVSTLELGDSALYLCASSPTVPYGYTFGSGTRLTVV.

The CDR3 nucleotides are TGTGCCAGCAGGGTTTCAGAGACCCAGTACTTC. The encoded protein is CASRVSETQYF. V is TRBV28 and J is TRBJ2-5, with D hard to call. The CDR3 length is 11 residues. Trimming cost V 6 bases and J 4 bases, with 6 bases left between them. CDR1 and CDR2 from the germline V gene are MDHEN and SYDVKM.

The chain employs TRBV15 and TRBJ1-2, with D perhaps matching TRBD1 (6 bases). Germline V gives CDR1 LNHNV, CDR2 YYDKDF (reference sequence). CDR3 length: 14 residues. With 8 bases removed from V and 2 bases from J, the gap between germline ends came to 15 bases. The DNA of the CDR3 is TGTGCCACCGGCCGACAGGAAACGAACTATGGCTACACCTTC. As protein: CATGRQETNYGYTF. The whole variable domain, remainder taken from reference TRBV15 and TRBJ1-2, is DAMVIQNPRYQVTQFGKPVTLSCSQTLNHNVMYWYQQKSSQAPKLLFHYYDKDFNNEADTPDNFQSRRPNTSFCFLDIRSPGLGDTAMYLCATGRQETNYGYTFGSGTRLTVV.

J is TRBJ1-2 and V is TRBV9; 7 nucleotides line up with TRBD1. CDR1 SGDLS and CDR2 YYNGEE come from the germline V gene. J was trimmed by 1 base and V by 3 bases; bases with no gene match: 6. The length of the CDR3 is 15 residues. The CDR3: CASSARQGGNYGYTF. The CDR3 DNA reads TGTGCCAGCAGCGCCCGACAGGGCGGTAACTATGGCTACACCTTC.

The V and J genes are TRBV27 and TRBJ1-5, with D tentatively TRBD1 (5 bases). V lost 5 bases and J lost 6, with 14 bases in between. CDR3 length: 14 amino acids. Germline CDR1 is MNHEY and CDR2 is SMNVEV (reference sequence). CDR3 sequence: CASSPGGFGQPQHF. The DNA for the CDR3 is TGTGCCAGCAGTCCCGGGGGGTTCGGTCAGCCCCAGCATTTT.

CDR3 nucleotide sequence: TGCGCCAGCAGCTTGGTGGTGAACACTGAAGCTTTCTTT. This codes for CASSLVVNTEAFF. The gene calls are TRBV5-1 and TRBJ1-1; no reliable D call. In germline, CDR1 is SGHRS, CDR2 YFSETQ. Trimming stripped 0 bases from V and 0 bases from J, with 3 bases between. This CDR3 contains 13 residues.

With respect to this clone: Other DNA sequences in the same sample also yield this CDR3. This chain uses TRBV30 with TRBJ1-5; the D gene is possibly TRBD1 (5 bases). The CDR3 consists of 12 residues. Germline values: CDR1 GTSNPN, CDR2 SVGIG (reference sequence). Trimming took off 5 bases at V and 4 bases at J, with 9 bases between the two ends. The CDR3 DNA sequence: TGTGCCTGGTCTGACAGTAATCAGCCCCAGCATTTT. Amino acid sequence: CAWSDSNQPQHF.

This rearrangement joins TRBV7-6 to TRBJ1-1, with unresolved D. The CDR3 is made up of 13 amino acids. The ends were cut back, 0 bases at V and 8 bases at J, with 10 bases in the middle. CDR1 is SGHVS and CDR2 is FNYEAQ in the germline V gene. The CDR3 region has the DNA TGTGCCAGCAGCTTAGCGACCGGCGGGGAAGCTTTCTTT. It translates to CASSLATGGEAFF. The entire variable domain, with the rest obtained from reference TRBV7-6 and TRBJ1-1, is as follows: GAGVSQSPRYKVTKRGQDVALRCDPISGHVSLYWYRQALGQGPEFLTYFNYEAQQDKSGLPNDRFSAERPEGSISTLTIQRTEQRDSAMYRCASSLATGGEAFFGQGTRLTVV.

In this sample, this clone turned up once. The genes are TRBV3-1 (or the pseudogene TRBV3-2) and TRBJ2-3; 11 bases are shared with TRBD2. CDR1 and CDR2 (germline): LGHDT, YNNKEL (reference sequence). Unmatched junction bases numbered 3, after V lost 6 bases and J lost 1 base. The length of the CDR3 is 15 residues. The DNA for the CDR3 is TGTGCCAGCAGGCTAGCGGGAGGAGGCACAGATACGCAGTATTTT. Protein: CASRLAGGGTDTQYF.

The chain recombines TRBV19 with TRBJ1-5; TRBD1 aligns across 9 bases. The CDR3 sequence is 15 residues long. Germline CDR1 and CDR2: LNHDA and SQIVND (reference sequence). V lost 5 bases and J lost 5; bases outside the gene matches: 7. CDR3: CASSPGTGRDQPQHF. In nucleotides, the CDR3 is TGTGCCAGTAGTCCCGGGACAGGGAGAGATCAGCCCCAGCATTTT.

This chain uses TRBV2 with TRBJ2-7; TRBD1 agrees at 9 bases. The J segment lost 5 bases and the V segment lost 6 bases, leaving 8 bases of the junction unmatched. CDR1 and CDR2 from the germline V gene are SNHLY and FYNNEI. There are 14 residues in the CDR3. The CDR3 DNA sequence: TGTGCCAGCAGGCCGGGACAGGGTCTTAACGAGCAGTACTTC. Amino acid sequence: CASRPGQGLNEQYF. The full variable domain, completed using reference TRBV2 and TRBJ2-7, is EPEVTQTPSHQVTQMGQEVILRCVPISNHLYFYWYRQILGQKVEFLVSFYNNEISEKSEIFDDQFSVERPDGSNFTLKIRSTKLEDSAMYFCASRPGQGLNEQYFGPGTRLTVT.

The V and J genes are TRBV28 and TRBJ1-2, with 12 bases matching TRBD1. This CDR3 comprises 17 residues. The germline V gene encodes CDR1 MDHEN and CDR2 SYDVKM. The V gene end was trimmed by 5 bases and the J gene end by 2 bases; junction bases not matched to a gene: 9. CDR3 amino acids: CASSTTPGQGANYGYTF. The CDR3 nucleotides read TGTGCCAGCAGTACGACTCCGGGACAGGGGGCGAACTATGGCTACACCTTC.

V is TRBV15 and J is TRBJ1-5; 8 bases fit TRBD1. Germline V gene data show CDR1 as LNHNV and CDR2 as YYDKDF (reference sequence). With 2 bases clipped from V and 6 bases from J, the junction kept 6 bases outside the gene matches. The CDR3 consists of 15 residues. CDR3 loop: CATSRLDRAGQPQHF. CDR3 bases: TGTGCCACCAGCAGATTGGACAGGGCCGGTCAGCCCCAGCATTTT. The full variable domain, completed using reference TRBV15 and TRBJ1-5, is DAMVIQNPRYQVTQFGKPVTLSCSQTLNHNVMYWYQQKSSQAPKLLFHYYDKDFNNEADTPDNFQSRRPNTSFCFLDIRSPGLGDTAMYLCATSRLDRAGQPQHFGDGTRLSIL.